This T cell receptor (beta chain) was documented in a study of blood T cell repertoires in COVID-19. Looking at the study overall: Researchers got acute and convalescent COVID-19 samples from the United States, Italy and Spain. Sample material is recorded as cDNA or gDNA derived from T cells, B-cell-depleted T cells, or PBMCs.

Per the original methods: Estimation of nucleated cell counts was performed using reference gene primer amplification. Measured with immunoSEQ multiplex PCR; TCRdb has only the in-frame clones, and not every one. V, J and clone size reflect that table, while D and trimming were determined from the DNA. The sample has 150,000 or so clones; about 85% are singletons. The trim removed 0 bases at V and 3 bases at J, leaving 11 bases unmatched. The CDR3 length is 18 residues. Germline CDR1 LGHDT, CDR2 YNNKEL (reference sequence). One Seattle source followed patients from active infection through their disease course. This clone is a singleton in its sample.

The sequencing sample was made of peripheral blood. The sequence was obtained from a woman between 50 and 59 years old with COVID-19, enrolled during active disease. The V gene is TRBV3-1 (or the pseudogene TRBV3-2), the J gene TRBJ1-3; 7 bases line up with TRBD1. CDR3 sequence reads: CASSQDRGRGFYGNTIYF. The CDR3 coding sequence is TGTGCCAGCAGCCAAGATAGGGGCAGGGGGTTTTATGGAAACACCATATATTTT.